This passage covers 25 T cell receptor beta chains from one sample sequenced in a study of blood T cell repertoires in COVID-19. TCRdb's copy holds only in-frame clones and misses some; the assay was immunoSEQ multiplex PCR. The top ten hold around 6.1% of the sample, which has over 50,000 clones, about 90% seen once. Material for sequencing was peripheral blood. Source of these receptors: a man in his sixties with acute or convalescent COVID-19.

The V call is TRBV7-3, the J call TRBJ2-3; 10 bases fit TRBD2. The CDR3 consists of 16 residues. Trimming removed 4 bases from V and 5 bases from J; junction bases left unmatched: 9. CDR1 is SGHTA, CDR2 FQGTGA, per germline. This CDR3 is CASSSGLADLLDTQYF. The CDR3 nucleotides read TGTGCCAGCAGCTCCGGACTAGCGGACCTTCTAGATACGCAGTATTTT.

V usage is TRBV6-4 and J usage is TRBJ1-6; 8 bases are a match to TRBD1. This CDR3 comprises 15 residues. Losses at the gene ends were 4 bases for V and 11 bases for J; bases not matched to a gene: 10. The germline gives CDR1 MRHNA, CDR2 SNTAGT. In DNA, the CDR3 is TGTGCCAGCAGTGCTGGGACAGGCTTGAACGCACCCCTCCACTTT. Translating it yields CASSAGTGLNAPLHF.

V usage is TRBV5-8 and J usage is TRBJ2-2; D remains unclear. Germline V gene lookup returns CDR1 SGHTS and CDR2 YDEGEE. This CDR3 has 13 amino acids. V lost 0 bases and J lost 5, with 5 bases in between. Here the CDR3 DNA reads TGTGCCAGCAGCTTGGGGAGAACCGGGGAGCTGTTTTTT. It yields the protein CASSLGRTGELFF.

This sequence joins TRBV11-2 and TRBJ2-7; 7 bases fit TRBD2. The germline V gene has CDR1 SGHAT and CDR2 FQNNGV. V lost 0 bases to trimming and J lost 0 bases; unmatched junction nucleotides: 11. The CDR3 totals 18 residues. The CDR3 loop reads CASSLDPSRGTTSYEQYF. In DNA form, the CDR3 reads TGTGCCAGCAGCTTAGATCCCTCGCGGGGGACTACCTCCTACGAGCAGTACTTC.

The rearrangement joins TRBV19 to TRBJ1-2; TRBD1 agrees at 8 bases. Unmatched junction bases numbered 8, after V lost 6 bases and J lost 5 bases. In germline, CDR1 is LNHDA, CDR2 SQIVND (reference sequence). The CDR3 contains 14 residues. The CDR3 DNA is TGTGCCAGTAGGGATTCGGACAGGGCTTATGGCTACACCTTC. Its translation is CASRDSDRAYGYTF. Supplemented by reference TRBV19 and TRBJ1-2, the full variable domain reads DGGITQSPKYLFRKEGQNVTLSCEQNLNHDAMYWYRQDPGQGLRLIYYSQIVNDFQKGDIAEGYSVSREKKESFPLTVTSAQKNPTAFYLCASRDSDRAYGYTFGSGTRLTVV.

Here the CDR3 DNA reads TGCGCCAGCAGCCAAGAGTGGGGGACAGAGAACTACGAGCAGTACTTC. Encoded protein: CASSQEWGTENYEQYF. This chain links TRBV4-1 with TRBJ2-7, with 7 bases fitting TRBD1. The germline CDR1 and CDR2 sequences are MGHRA and YSYEKL. V lost 0 bases, J lost 3 bases, and 8 bases stayed unmatched. The CDR3 length is 16 residues.

The chain joins TRBV27 to TRBJ1-2, with D possibly matching TRBD1 (6 bases). Germline V gene data show CDR1 as MNHEY and CDR2 as SMNVEV (reference sequence). The CDR3 length is 14 residues. Trimming pared 2 bases from V and 3 bases from J, leaving 10 bases between. This chain's CDR3 is CASSLLSGDYGYTF. For the CDR3, the DNA is TGTGCCAGCAGTTTACTATCAGGGGACTATGGCTACACCTTC.

The chain combines TRBV2 with TRBJ2-7, with unresolved D. Germline V gene sequence: CDR1 SNHLY, CDR2 FYNNEI. V was clipped by 10 bases and J by 2 bases, with 15 bases between them. The CDR3 sequence is 13 residues long. The CDR3 region has the DNA TGTGCCACCCGACCCTCGGGTCCCTACGAGCAGTACTTC. This codes for CATRPSGPYEQYF.

The chain employs TRBV19 and TRBJ2-7; D may be TRBD1 (6 bases). Germline V lookup: CDR1 LNHDA, CDR2 SQIVND (reference sequence). The length of the CDR3 is 15 residues. V gave up 6 bases and J gave up 0 bases, with 15 bases separating them. The CDR3 region has the DNA TGTGCCAGTAGCTCCCCACAGGGCTCCTCCTACGAGCAGTACTTC. Translation: CASSSPQGSSYEQYF.

The J gene is TRBJ1-5, the V gene TRBV6-5, with D possibly being TRBD1 (6 bases). The length of the CDR3 is 14 residues. The V end lost 5 bases, the J end lost 0 bases, and 8 bases lay between the germline ends. Germline-derived CDR1 and CDR2 are MNHEY and SVGAGI. The CDR3: CASSPDSSNQPQHF. The CDR3 coding sequence is TGTGCCAGCAGTCCGGACAGTAGCAATCAGCCCCAGCATTTT.

The V and J genes are TRBV12-3 or TRBV12-4 and TRBJ2-6; D possibly corresponds to TRBD2 (5 bases). The ends were cut back, 10 bases at V and 4 bases at J, with 11 bases in the middle. This CDR3 is built from 13 residues. The CDR3: CANGVAGANVLTF. The CDR3 DNA is TGTGCCAACGGGGTGGCCGGGGCCAACGTCCTGACTTTC.

The gene calls are TRBV13 and TRBJ1-4, with D possibly TRBD1 on 5 matching bases. The length of the CDR3 is 13 residues. The V end was cut by 5 bases, the J end by 3 bases, with 7 bases between. Germline V CDR1 and CDR2: PRHDT, FYEKMQ (reference sequence). CDR3 protein: CASSQGANEKLFF. The CDR3 DNA follows: TGTGCCAGCAGCCAAGGGGCTAATGAAAAACTGTTTTTT.

The V gene is TRBV5-1, the J gene TRBJ1-2, with D unclear. The germline CDR1 and CDR2 sequences are SGHRS and YFSETQ. V lost 0 bases and J 9 bases, leaving 12 bases between the germline ends. The CDR3 runs 13 residues. For the CDR3, the DNA is TGCGCCAGCAGCTTGGCACAGAATTCTCGCTACACCTTC. Protein sequence: CASSLAQNSRYTF.

The V and J genes are TRBV7-2 and TRBJ1-4; TRBD1 is a possible D gene (5 bases). The CDR3 totals 15 residues. Germline CDR1 is SGHTA and CDR2 is FQGNSA. Trimming removed 3 bases from V and 0 bases from J, with 8 bases in between. CDR3 region: CASSFGATTNEKLFF. DNA of the CDR3: TGTGCCAGCAGCTTTGGGGCGACAACTAATGAAAAACTGTTTTTT. The full variable domain, with the rest looked up from reference TRBV7-2 and TRBJ1-4, is GAGVSQSPSNKVTEKGKDVELRCDPISGHTALYWYRQSLGQGLEFLIYFQGNSAPDKSGLPSDRFSAERTGGSVSTLTIQRTQQEDSAVYLCASSFGATTNEKLFFGSGTQLSVL.

V gene TRBV9 combines with J gene TRBJ1-2; 10 bases line up with TRBD1. Germline V CDR1 and CDR2: SGDLS, YYNGEE. This CDR3 is 14 amino acids long. J lost 4 bases, V lost 3 bases, and 3 bases had no gene match. As DNA, the CDR3 is TGTGCCAGCAGCGAGGGACAGGGGAGCTATGGCTACACCTTC. Translated, it gives CASSEGQGSYGYTF.

The chain couples TRBV6-5 to TRBJ1-1; the D is unclear. This CDR3 is 14 amino acids long. The germline CDR1 and CDR2 sequences are MNHEY and SVGAGI. The V end lost 10 bases, the J end lost 7 bases, and 22 bases lay between the germline ends. CDR3 residues: CATETGSLGGEAFF. Written as DNA, the CDR3 is TGTGCCACCGAAACCGGCTCCTTGGGAGGTGAAGCTTTCTTT.

CDR3 coding DNA: TGTGCCAGTAGTTCCAGGGGGGGGACGTGGACAGGGTTCAACACTGAAGCTTTCTTT. Its protein is CASSSRGGTWTGFNTEAFF. The chain recombines TRBV19 with TRBJ1-1; 8 nucleotides line up with TRBD1. Germline loops: CDR1 LNHDA, CDR2 SQIVND (reference sequence). The CDR3 has 19 amino acids. The ends lost 5 bases at V and 2 bases at J; junction bases unmatched: 19.

The chain recombines TRBV4-3 with TRBJ2-3, with a weak D call TRBD2 (7 bases). There are 17 residues in the CDR3. The V end was cut by 4 bases, the J end by 2 bases, with 19 bases between. Germline lookup yields CDR1 LGHNA and CDR2 YSLEER. The CDR3 is CASSLEGGGRFTDTQYF. CDR3 bases: TGCGCCAGCAGCCTCGAAGGGGGGGGGCGGTTCACAGATACGCAGTATTTT.

This sequence joins TRBV25-1 and TRBJ2-5, with 7 positions matching TRBD1. This CDR3 is 15 amino acids long. Losses at the gene ends were 5 bases for V and 1 base for J; bases not matched to a gene: 7. Germline V gives CDR1 MGHDK, CDR2 SYGVNS. CDR3 amino acids: CASSPGQLFQETQYF. CDR3 sequence (DNA): TGTGCCAGCAGTCCGGGACAGCTCTTCCAAGAGACCCAGTACTTC.

The V and J genes are TRBV11-2 and TRBJ1-6; tentatively, D is TRBD1 (6 bases). V was trimmed by 6 bases and J by 0 bases, leaving 15 bases between them. The length of the CDR3 is 17 residues. Germline V gene lookup returns CDR1 SGHAT and CDR2 FQNNGV. This CDR3 is CASRRPRGSSYNSPLHF. The CDR3 DNA reads TGTGCCAGCAGGCGACCCAGGGGAAGCTCCTATAATTCACCCCTCCACTTT.

The J gene is TRBJ2-7, the V gene TRBV5-6, with D unresolved. CDR1 is SGHDT, CDR2 YYEEEE, per germline. V was cut by 0 bases and J by 3 bases, with 10 bases left in between. CDR3 length: 14 amino acids. CDR3 loop: CASSLGRNYYEQYF. In DNA form, the CDR3 reads TGTGCCAGCAGCTTGGGGCGAAACTACTACGAGCAGTACTTC.

The chain carries TRBV27 and TRBJ1-1; TRBD1 matches at 7 bases. The J segment lost 0 bases and the V segment lost 11 bases, leaving 6 bases of the junction unmatched. The CDR3 consists of 13 residues. Germline loops: CDR1 MNHEY, CDR2 SMNVEV (reference sequence). The DNA of the CDR3 is TGTGCCTCTCACAGGGGAATGAACACTGAAGCTTTCTTT. It codes for CASHRGMNTEAFF.

J is TRBJ1-2 and V is TRBV29-1; D is unresolved. V lost 7 bases to trimming and J lost 4 bases, with 13 bases between them. This CDR3 spans 12 amino acids. From germline, CDR1 is SQVTM and CDR2 ANQGSEA. The CDR3 nucleotides are TGCAGCGCCCAGGAGGGCTCCTATGGCTACACCTTC. Its translation is CSAQEGSYGYTF.

The chain recombines TRBV5-6 with TRBJ1-4; the D gene is possibly TRBD1 (6 bases). V shed 3 bases and J shed 4 bases, with 10 bases lying between them. The CDR3 is 14 residues long. The germline V gene encodes CDR1 SGHDT and CDR2 YYEEEE. The CDR3 here is CASSSQGLNEKLFF. DNA for the CDR3: TGTGCCAGCAGCTCACAGGGTCTTAATGAAAAACTGTTTTTT.

The chain uses TRBV6-6 and TRBJ1-2; D unclear. The V and J ends lost 2 bases and 8 bases respectively, with 15 bases between them. The CDR3 spans 14 residues. Germline loops: CDR1 MNHNY, CDR2 SVGAGI (reference sequence). This CDR3 reads CASSYADLRLGYTF. In DNA, the CDR3 is TGTGCCAGCAGTTACGCCGACCTAAGACTAGGCTACACCTTC.